These 5 T cell receptor beta chains share one sample of origin, sequenced in a study of preoperative IRX-2 immunotherapy in early breast cancer. Assay used: immunoSEQ multiplex PCR; TCRdb lists only in-frame clones, some missing. Of almost 35,000 clones in the sample, roughly 95% were seen once. Treatment: preoperative locoregional IRX-2 cytokine immunotherapy. This material was collected from a patient treated with IRX-2 immunotherapy. The receptors were sampled from a human donor with breast cancer.

This clone was detected only once. The chain uses TRBV6-5 and TRBJ1-2; 8 bases line up with TRBD1. CDR3 length: 13 residues. Germline V gene lookup returns CDR1 MNHEY and CDR2 SVGAGI. The trim removed 8 bases at V and 3 bases at J, leaving 5 bases unmatched. The DNA for the CDR3 is TGTGCCAGCGCGGACAGGGAGGACTATGGCTACACCTTC. Translation: CASADREDYGYTF.

This sequence joins TRBV10-1 and TRBJ1-3, with a tentative D call TRBD1 (6 bases). V was trimmed by 3 bases and J by 0 bases, leaving 9 bases between them. The CDR3 loop spans 15 amino acids. Per the germline V gene, CDR1 is WNHNN and CDR2 is SYGVQD (reference sequence). The CDR3: CASSEQGSSGNTIYF. The CDR3 DNA reads as TGCGCCAGCAGTGAACAGGGAAGCTCTGGAAACACCATATATTTT.

The rearrangement uses TRBV13 and TRBJ2-2; D may be TRBD2 (7 bases). Germline V gene sequence: CDR1 PRHDT, CDR2 FYEKMQ (reference sequence). This CDR3 is built from 16 residues. The V gene lost 0 bases and the J gene lost 5 bases, with 13 bases spanning the gap. CDR3 nucleotide sequence: TGTGCCAGCAGCTTAGGCCTGCGGGGGCGGACCGGGGAGCTGTTTTTT. Translated, it gives CASSLGLRGRTGELFF.

CDR3 sequence reads: CASRMPRVGNTIYF. The CDR3 region has the DNA TGCGCCAGCAGGATGCCTCGGGTAGGAAACACCATATATTTT. The chain is built from TRBV10-2 and TRBJ1-3; D call uncertain. The CDR3 spans 14 residues. CDR1 is WSHSY and CDR2 is SAAADI in the germline V gene. The ends were cut back, 6 bases at V and 4 bases at J, with 13 bases in the middle.

This chain uses TRBV27 with TRBJ1-1; perhaps TRBD1 as D (5 bases). V was shortened by 8 bases and J by 4 bases, with 11 bases between the two germline ends. The length of the CDR3 is 12 residues. Germline V gene data show CDR1 as MNHEY and CDR2 as SMNVEV (reference sequence). This chain's CDR3 is CASGGVITEAFF. Here the CDR3 DNA reads TGTGCCAGCGGAGGGGTAATCACTGAAGCTTTCTTT.